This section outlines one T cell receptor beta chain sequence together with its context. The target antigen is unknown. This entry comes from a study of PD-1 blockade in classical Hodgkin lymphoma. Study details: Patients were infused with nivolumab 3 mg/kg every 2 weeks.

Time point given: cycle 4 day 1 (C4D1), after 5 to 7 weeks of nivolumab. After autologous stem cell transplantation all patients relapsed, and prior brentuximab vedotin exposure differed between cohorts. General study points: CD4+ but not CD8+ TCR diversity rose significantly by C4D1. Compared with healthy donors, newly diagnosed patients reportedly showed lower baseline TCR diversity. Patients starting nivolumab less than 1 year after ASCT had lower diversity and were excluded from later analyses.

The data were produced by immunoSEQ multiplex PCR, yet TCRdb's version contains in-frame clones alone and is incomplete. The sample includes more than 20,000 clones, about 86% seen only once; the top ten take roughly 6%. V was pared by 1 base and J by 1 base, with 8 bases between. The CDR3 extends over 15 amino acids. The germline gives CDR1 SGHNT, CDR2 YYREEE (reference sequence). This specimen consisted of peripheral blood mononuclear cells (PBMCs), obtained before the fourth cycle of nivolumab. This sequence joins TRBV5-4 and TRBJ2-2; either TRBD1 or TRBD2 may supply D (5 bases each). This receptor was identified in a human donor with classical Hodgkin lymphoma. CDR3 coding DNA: TGTGCCAGCAGCTTGCTGGGGGAGAACACCGGGGAGCTGTTTTTT. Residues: CASSLLGENTGELFF.